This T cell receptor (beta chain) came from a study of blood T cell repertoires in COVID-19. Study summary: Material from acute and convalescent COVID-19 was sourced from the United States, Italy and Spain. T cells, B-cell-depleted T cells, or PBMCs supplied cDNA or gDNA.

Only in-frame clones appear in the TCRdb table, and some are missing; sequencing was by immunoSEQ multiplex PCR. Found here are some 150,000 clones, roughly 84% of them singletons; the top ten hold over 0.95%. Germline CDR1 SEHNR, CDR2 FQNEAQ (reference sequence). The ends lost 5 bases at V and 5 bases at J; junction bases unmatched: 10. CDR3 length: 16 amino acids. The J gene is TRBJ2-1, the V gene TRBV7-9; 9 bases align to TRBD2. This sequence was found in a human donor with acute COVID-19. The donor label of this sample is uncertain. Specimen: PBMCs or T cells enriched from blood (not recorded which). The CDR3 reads CASSRASGEPDNEQFF. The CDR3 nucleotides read TGTGCCAGCAGCAGAGCTAGCGGGGAACCTGACAATGAGCAGTTCTTC.